Below, 23 T cell receptor beta chains from the same sample are listed, as sequenced in a study of T-cell reconstitution after alpha-beta-depleted transplantation in children. A TCRbeta library incorporating unique molecular identifiers was prepared. TCRdb ran MiXCR on the PCR reads and lists one entry per CDR3 protein. The sample lists hundreds of thousands of distinct CDR3 sequences; 12% were seen once. The sample in question was PBMCs from the stem cell graft donor, obtained from the stem cell graft. The receptors originated from a human donor who donated a stem cell graft to a child with acute lymphoblastic leukemia.

This clonotype occurred many times. V usage is TRBV3-1 and J usage is TRBJ1-5; D is possibly TRBD1 (6 bases). Deletions cut 5 bases from V and 4 bases from J, with 18 bases between. The CDR3 is made up of 16 amino acids. Germline CDR1 reads LGHDT; CDR2 reads YNNKEL (reference sequence). CDR3 loop: CASSNEGGWGNQPQHF. The CDR3 DNA is TGTGCCAGCAGCAACGAAGGGGGTTGGGGGAATCAGCCCCAGCATTTT. Using reference TRBV3-1 and TRBJ1-5 for the parts outside the CDR3, the full variable domain is DTAVSQTPKYLVTQMGNDKSIKCEQNLGHDTMYWYKQDSKKFLKIMFSYNNKELIINETVPNRFSPKSPDKAHLNLHINSLELGDSAVYFCASSNEGGWGNQPQHFGDGTRLSIL.

The chain couples TRBV3-1 to TRBJ2-7; 9 bases map to TRBD1. The CDR3 contains 13 residues. Germline-derived CDR1 and CDR2 are LGHDT and YNNKEL (reference sequence). The V and J ends lost 4 bases and 7 bases, in that order; junction bases with no gene match: 5. The CDR3 region is CASSPFGTGEQYF. DNA of the CDR3: TGTGCCAGCAGCCCGTTCGGGACAGGGGAGCAGTACTTC.

Turning to this clonotype: One base away lies a much larger clone, so this may be a sequencing read error. CDR3 nucleotides: TGCGCCAGCAGCCCATATGGCGGGGGCGTCTACGAGCCGTACTTC. Its protein product is CASSPYGGGVYEPYF. This chain joins TRBV4-3 and TRBJ2-7; D possibly corresponds to TRBD2 (7 bases). This CDR3 is built from 15 residues. Germline V gene data show CDR1 as LGHNA and CDR2 as YSLEER.

The sample holds one count of this clonotype. The genes are TRBV4-1 and TRBJ1-1; no clear D. Germline lookup yields CDR1 MGHRA and CDR2 YSYEKL. The CDR3 consists of 15 residues. The V end was cut by 0 bases, the J end by 6 bases, with 14 bases between. CDR3 sequence: CASSQENWPHAEAFF. The CDR3 nucleotides are TGCGCCAGCAGCCAAGAAAACTGGCCCCACGCTGAAGCTTTCTTT.

This clonotype was found many times. The chain recombines TRBV27 with TRBJ2-7, with a weak D call TRBD2 (6 bases). The germline V and J ends were trimmed by 2 bases and 0 bases, with 8 bases remaining between them. The CDR3 loop spans 14 amino acids. Germline CDR1 is MNHEY and CDR2 is SMNVEV (reference sequence). The CDR3, as DNA: TGTGCCAGCAGTTTACACGGGAGCTCCTACGAGCAGTACTTC. Translation: CASSLHGSSYEQYF.

This clonotype came up many times. V and J are TRBV20-1 and TRBJ2-1; TRBD1 agrees at 10 bases. The CDR3 extends over 14 amino acids. CDR1 and CDR2 from the germline V gene are DFQATT and SNEGSKA (reference sequence). The junction had 9 bases not matched to a gene; V was cut back by 6 bases and J by 7 bases. This CDR3 is CSALDRGQANEQFF. CDR3 coding DNA: TGCAGTGCCCTCGACAGGGGGCAGGCAAATGAGCAGTTCTTC.

In its sample, this clonotype was seen many times. The chain recombines TRBV20-1 with TRBJ1-5; maybe TRBD1 (6 bases). Per germline, CDR1 DFQATT and CDR2 SNEGSKA (reference sequence). This CDR3 is built from 16 residues. Trimming shortened V by 6 bases and J by 0 bases, and 18 bases separated the two germline ends. CDR3 sequence reads: CSANLGAGNSNQPQHF. The CDR3 coding sequence is TGCAGTGCGAACCTGGGGGCGGGGAATAGCAATCAGCCCCAGCATTTT.

At least ten counts were recorded for this clonotype. The chain employs TRBV11-2 and TRBJ1-1, with TRBD1 as a possible D gene (6 bases). This CDR3 has 18 amino acids. Trimming cost V 1 base and J 1 base, with 19 bases left between them. CDR1 and CDR2 from the germline V gene are SGHAT and FQNNGV. CDR3 protein: CASSLVLLSGTSNTEAFF. CDR3 in DNA: TGTGCCAGCAGCTTAGTCCTTCTATCCGGGACATCGAACACTGAAGCTTTCTTT.

This clonotype was detected many times. The chain employs TRBV29-1 and TRBJ2-5, with 9 bases identical to TRBD2. Germline-derived CDR1 and CDR2 are SQVTM and ANQGSEA. This CDR3 region has 14 residues. Germline trimming cut 4 bases from V and 5 bases from J; bases unmatched to any gene: 8. Written as DNA, the CDR3 is TGCAGCGTTGGGACTACTAGCGGGCACGAGACCCAGTACTTC. Protein: CSVGTTSGHETQYF.

This clonotype was counted many times. V usage is TRBV24-1 and J usage is TRBJ2-1, with TRBD2 matching over 7 bases. With V trimmed by 4 bases and J by 3 bases, 11 bases remained unmatched. The CDR3 is made up of 17 amino acids. CDR1 and CDR2 (germline): KGHDR, SFDVKD. The CDR3 DNA reads as TGTGCCACCAGTGAGGCGAGCGGGGAGTACTTCTACAATGAGCAGTTCTTC. Protein product: CATSEASGEYFYNEQFF.

This clonotype was seen ten or more times. V usage is TRBV5-1 and J usage is TRBJ2-5; D call uncertain. This CDR3 contains 14 residues. The germline gives CDR1 SGHRS, CDR2 YFSETQ. The ends were cut back, 1 base at V and 1 base at J, with 8 bases in the middle. DNA of the CDR3: TGCGCCAGCAGCTTGTTCTCAGCCCAAGAGACCCAGTACTTC. This gives the protein CASSLFSAQETQYF.

This clonotype was observed many times. The chain carries TRBV29-1 and TRBJ2-2, with TRBD1 matching over 10 bases. J gave up 5 bases and V 6 bases, and 9 bases lay outside the gene matches. The CDR3 runs 15 residues. The V gene's germline CDR1 is SQVTM and CDR2 ANQGSEA. The CDR3 DNA sequence: TGCAGCGTGTTCGACAGGGGGCTGCGGACCGGGGAGCTGTTTTTT. The encoded protein is CSVFDRGLRTGELFF.

This clonotype was picked up many times. The chain joins TRBV18 to TRBJ2-5; unclear D gene. Per germline, CDR1 KGHSH and CDR2 LQKENI. Trimming cost V 0 bases and J 3 bases, with 5 bases left between them. The length of the CDR3 is 13 residues. CDR3 nucleotides: TGTGCCAGCTCACCACCGTCGGAAGAGACCCAGTACTTC. Translating gives CASSPPSEETQYF.

This clonotype came up a few times. The chain has TRBV5-1 and TRBJ2-6, with 12 bases matching TRBD2. Germline loops: CDR1 SGHRS, CDR2 YFSETQ. V dropped 4 bases and J dropped 3; count of bases not matched to a gene: 17. The CDR3 loop spans 21 amino acids. CDR3 in amino acids: CASSQLTSGSPGEYGANVLTF. In DNA, the CDR3 is TGCGCCAGCAGCCAACTGACTAGCGGGAGTCCCGGGGAGTATGGGGCCAACGTCCTGACTTTC.

This clonotype has ten or more counts. The CDR3 reads CASSLTPTGELFF. The DNA of the CDR3 is TGTGCCAGCAGCTTAACTCCCACCGGGGAGCTGTTTTTT. The chain couples TRBV7-2 to TRBJ2-2; no definite D call. The germline CDR1 and CDR2 sequences are SGHTA and FQGNSA. The CDR3 is 13 residues long. V lost 2 bases, J lost 4 bases, and 5 bases lay in between.

The table lists this clonotype with many counts. CDR3: CASRPGQDLYNEQFF. The CDR3 coding sequence is TGTGCCAGCAGACCGGGACAGGATCTTTACAATGAGCAGTTCTTC. The J gene is TRBJ2-1, the V gene TRBV28; TRBD1 matches at 8 bases. The ends lost 6 bases at V and 4 bases at J; junction bases unmatched: 8. The germline V gene has CDR1 MDHEN and CDR2 SYDVKM. This CDR3 comprises 15 residues. Filled out from reference TRBV28 and TRBJ2-1, the complete variable domain reads DVKVTQSSRYLVKRTGEKVFLECVQDMDHENMFWYRQDPGLGLRLIYFSYDVKMKEKGDIPEGYSVSREKKERFSLILESASTNQTSMYLCASRPGQDLYNEQFFGPGTRLTVL.

In its sample, this clonotype was seen many times. This chain links TRBV7-2 with TRBJ2-1; 8 positions match TRBD2. Germline V lookup: CDR1 SGHTA, CDR2 FQGNSA. The trim removed 0 bases at V and 5 bases at J, leaving 3 bases unmatched. The CDR3 is 15 residues long. CDR3 sequence reads: CASSLALAGHNEQFF. The CDR3, as DNA: TGTGCCAGCAGCTTAGCCCTAGCGGGTCACAATGAGCAGTTCTTC.

This clonotype was seen many times. V and J are TRBV27 and TRBJ2-1; tentatively, D is TRBD1 or TRBD2 (5 bases each). Germline assignment: CDR1 MNHEY and CDR2 SMNVEV (reference sequence). The CDR3 runs 14 residues. V was cut by 4 bases and J by 8 bases, with 15 bases left in between. The CDR3 loop is CASSSRTLGDEQFF. The CDR3 nucleotides read TGTGCCAGCAGTTCCCGAACGTTGGGGGATGAGCAGTTCTTC.

Ten or more counts support this clonotype. The gene calls are TRBV6-2 or TRBV6-3 and TRBJ2-1; 8 bases are shared with TRBD2. This CDR3 is built from 16 residues. V trimming: 0 bases; J trimming: 9 bases; junction bases outside the gene matches: 10. Germline assignment: CDR1 MNHEY and CDR2 SVGEGT. DNA for the CDR3: TGTGCCAGCAGTTACTCGGCCAGCGGGAGTGTGTCTGAGCAGTTCTTC. This gives the protein CASSYSASGSVSEQFF.

Comment on this clonotype: The CDR3 end shows no conserved phenylalanine or tryptophan, and so a read error is likely. V and J are TRBV7-2 and TRBJ2-2, with D unresolved. Looked up from germline, CDR1 is SGHTA and CDR2 is FQGNSA. This CDR3 spans 14 amino acids. V shed 5 bases and J shed 7 bases, with 14 bases lying between them. The CDR3 bases are TGTGCCAGCAGCCCTGCTTCTAGTGGCGGGGAGCTGTTTTTG. As protein: CASSPASSGGELFL.

This clonotype was detected many times. The germline gene is not matched at one end of the junction; a read error may be the cause. The CDR3 DNA reads TGTGCCAGCAGTTTAGGCCAGAAGAACCACTTC. This codes for CASSLGQKNHF. This chain links TRBV28 with TRBJ2-7; no clear D gene. Germline values: CDR1 MDHEN, CDR2 SYDVKM. This CDR3 region has 11 residues.

This clonotype was recorded many times. V usage is TRBV5-5 and J usage is TRBJ1-5, with D perhaps matching TRBD1 (5 bases). This CDR3 is 13 amino acids long. Germline CDR1 reads SGHKS; CDR2 reads YYEKEE (reference sequence). Trimming took off 3 bases at V and 4 bases at J, with 8 bases between the two ends. The CDR3 DNA reads TGTGCCAGCAGCTATCAGGGAAATCAGCCCCAGCATTTT. Translated, it gives CASSYQGNQPQHF.

This clonotype was counted ten times or more. The chain recombines TRBV7-2 with TRBJ1-2; possibly TRBD1 for D (5 bases). The ends were cut back, 1 base at V and 5 bases at J, with 14 bases in the middle. Germline CDR1 reads SGHTA; CDR2 reads FQGNSA. CDR3 length: 15 amino acids. The CDR3 loop reads CASSLGAGIGYGYTF. As DNA, the CDR3 is TGTGCCAGCAGCTTAGGGGCAGGGATAGGGTATGGCTACACCTTC.